This T cell receptor (beta chain) appears in the sequencing data of a study of Graves' ophthalmopathy and Graves' hyperthyroidism. Amplification of TCR beta CDR3 regions used RNA transcripts. The library came from an HTBI-primed first-round RT-PCR and a second-round multiplex PCR. TCRdb analysed the multiplex PCR reads with MiXCR anew, one entry per CDR3 protein. The sample carries 300,000 to 400,000 distinct CDR3 sequences, 15% to 20% recorded once. As for this clonotype: Its antigen remains unidentified.

Regarding the study as a whole: Researchers report that a 13-signature model separated ophthalmopathy from stable hyperthyroidism, posting under 90% sensitivity and around 80% specificity.

Looked up from germline, CDR1 is SGDLS and CDR2 is YYNGEE. This CDR3 is 14 amino acids long. The V end lost 4 bases, the J end lost 6 bases, and 16 bases lay between the germline ends. The material sequenced was peripheral blood. The sequence was collected from an adult man with Graves' ophthalmopathy. The V call is TRBV9, the J call TRBJ1-1; possible D gene TRBD1, 5 bases. The DNA for the CDR3 is TGTGCCAGCAGCCCCCGGAGAGGGACCGCTGAAGCTTTCTTT. Translated, it gives CASSPRRGTAEAFF.